This entry concerns a single TCR beta chain. This CDR3 region has 17 residues. The V and J ends lost 0 bases and 1 base respectively, with 13 bases between them. Per germline, CDR1 SGHTS and CDR2 YDEGEE. The repertoire was sequenced with immunoSEQ multiplex PCR; TCRdb's copy has only in-frame clones and lacks some. The table shows about 440,000 clones, with 90% occurring only once. The data derive from a study of Ad26.COV2.S vaccination and SARS-CoV-2 variants. Treatment: some 20 received Ad26.COV2.S at low or high dose, single or two shots; roughly five received placebo; per-sample allocation not given. The investigators took samples on day 63 after the first vaccine or placebo injection.

The specimen was peripheral blood, collected in a trial of Ad26.COV2.S vaccine versus placebo. V gene TRBV5-8 combines with J gene TRBJ2-2, with no clear D. This clonotype was sampled from a person between 18 and 59 years old who received the Ad26.COV2.S COVID-19 vaccine or a placebo. CDR3: CASSLALGNMNTGELFF. The CDR3 DNA reads TGTGCCAGCAGCTTGGCGCTGGGGAACATGAACACCGGGGAGCTGTTTTTT.